These 2 T cell receptor beta chains were all obtained from the same sample, sequenced in a study of cytomegalovirus exposure and HLA in healthy donors. The PCR employed 60 Vbeta primers together with 13 Jbeta primers. Sequencing was performed with immunoSEQ multiplex PCR; in TCRdb, only in-frame clones are kept and a portion is missing. The table shows roughly 100,000 clones, with 65% to 85% occurring only once. The sequenced sample consisted of PBMCs. The receptor set was obtained from a man aged 35 to 55 in good health and CMV-seropositive.

The chain recombines TRBV28 with TRBJ2-4, with 8 positions matching TRBD1. The CDR3 loop spans 13 amino acids. The ends lost 6 bases at V and 12 bases at J; junction bases unmatched: 10. Per the germline V gene, CDR1 is MDHEN and CDR2 is SYDVKM. CDR3 loop: CASRKQGVDSQYF. The CDR3 DNA is TGTGCCAGCAGAAAACAGGGGGTGGACAGTCAGTACTTC.

The rearrangement links TRBV28 to TRBJ1-6; D remains unclear. The CDR3 length is 14 residues. In germline, CDR1 is MDHEN, CDR2 SYDVKM. V gave up 5 bases and J gave up 7 bases, with 12 bases separating them. CDR3 amino acids: CASSVRGRNSPLHF. The CDR3 DNA sequence: TGTGCCAGCAGTGTAAGAGGGAGAAATTCACCCCTCCACTTT.